Listed below are T cell receptor beta chains from one sample, sequenced in a study of blood T cell repertoires in COVID-19. Method: immunoSEQ multiplex PCR; TCRdb's copy keeps in-frame clones and lacks some. This table has roughly 130,000 clones, approximately 90% appearing once. Material: peripheral blood. Receptors originate from a middle-aged man with acute or convalescent COVID-19. CDR3s include the opening cysteine and the closing phenylalanine or tryptophan. A D gene is named only where the DNA matches it firmly. Clone size appears in some rows only: once, few, many, or a class for an expanded clone.

NA	TRBV30	TRBJ1-4	NA	CAWSVQGSREKLFF	TGTGCCTGGAGTGTACAGGGAAGTCGTGAAAAACTGTTTTTT
TRBD1	TRBV27	TRBJ1-1	few	CASSLSEAGGYTEAFF	TGTGCCAGCAGTTTATCGGAAGCAGGGGGGTACACTGAAGCTTTCTTT
NA	TRBV5-1	TRBJ1-1	NA	CASSSDRFPKMTEAFF	TGCGCCAGCAGCTCCGACAGGTTCCCAAAGATGACTGAAGCTTTCTTT
NA	TRBV7-9	TRBJ1-3	NA	CASGDRFPSGNTIYF	TGTGCCAGCGGCGACAGGTTTCCCTCTGGAAACACCATATATTTT
TRBD2	TRBV11-2	TRBJ2-1	NA	CASSGGTSRNEQFF	TGTGCCAGCAGCGGAGGGACTAGCCGCAATGAGCAGTTCTTC
TRBD2	TRBV2	TRBJ2-5	NA	CASSEATSGGTETQYF	TGTGCCAGCAGTGAAGCGACTAGCGGGGGGACGGAGACCCAGTACTTC
TRBD1	TRBV2	TRBJ2-2	NA	CASRRGTGVDRELFF	TGTGCCAGCAGGAGGGGGACAGGGGTCGACAGGGAGCTGTTTTTT
NA	TRBV11-2	TRBJ2-5	NA	CASSPGAGSGETQYF	TGTGCCAGCAGCCCCGGAGCCGGGTCGGGGGAGACCCAGTACTTC
TRBD2	TRBV24-1	TRBJ2-7	NA	CATSDLASGSSEQYF	TGTGCCACCAGTGATTTGGCTAGCGGGAGCAGTGAGCAGTACTTC
NA	TRBV20-1	TRBJ2-5	NA	CSARQGETQYF	TGCAGTGCTAGACAGGGAGAGACCCAGTACTTC
NA	TRBV7-8	TRBJ1-3	NA	CASSQSARGLGNTIYF	TGTGCCAGCAGCCAGTCAGCAAGGGGCCTTGGAAACACCATATATTTT
NA	TRBV19	TRBJ1-1	NA	CASSPPRGRNTEAFF	TGTGCCAGTAGTCCCCCCAGGGGCCGGAACACTGAAGCTTTCTTT
TRBD1	TRBV12-3/TRBV12-4	TRBJ1-3	NA	CASNGQAGNTIYF	TGTGCCAGCAACGGACAGGCTGGAAACACCATATATTTT
NA	TRBV19	TRBJ1-5	NA	CASSIQAGDQPQHF	TGTGCCAGTAGTATTCAGGCAGGGGATCAGCCCCAGCATTTT
NA	TRBV27	TRBJ1-1	once	CASRPLGGTEAFF	TGTGCCAGCAGACCACTGGGGGGCACTGAAGCTTTCTTT
NA	TRBV16	TRBJ1-1	NA	CASSPDSLITEAFF	TGTGCCAGCAGTCCGGACAGTCTAATAACTGAAGCTTTCTTT
NA	TRBV10-3	TRBJ1-1	once	CAIKAGNQNTEAFF	TGTGCCATCAAAGCGGGCAACCAAAACACTGAAGCTTTCTTT
TRBD1	TRBV30	TRBJ1-6	few	CAWSVGGQGVPLHF	TGTGCCTGGAGTGTCGGGGGACAGGGGGTACCCCTCCACTTT
NA	TRBV24-1	TRBJ1-2	NA	CATSDPTTSDGYTF	TGTGCCACCAGTGATCCGACGACATCAGACGGCTACACCTTC
NA	TRBV9	TRBJ1-3	NA	CASSVGQNSGNTIYF	TGTGCCAGCAGCGTAGGGCAGAACTCTGGAAACACCATATATTTT
TRBD2	TRBV3-1/TRBV3-2	TRBJ2-1	NA	CASSQDFASGAYNEQFF	TGTGCCAGCAGCCAAGATTTCGCTAGCGGAGCCTACAATGAGCAGTTCTTC
TRBD2	TRBV9	TRBJ2-1	NA	CASSVGLAGNSYNEQFF	TGTGCCAGCAGCGTAGGCCTAGCGGGGAACTCCTACAATGAGCAGTTCTTC
TRBD2	TRBV5-1	TRBJ2-7	NA	CASSLLTSGRTFLSYEQYF	TGCGCCAGCAGCTTATTGACTAGCGGGAGGACCTTCCTCTCCTACGAGCAGTACTTC
TRBD1	TRBV9	TRBJ1-5	NA	CASSATGGGNQPQHF	TGTGCCAGCAGCGCGACAGGGGGCGGTAATCAGCCCCAGCATTTT
NA	TRBV11-3	TRBJ1-1	NA	CATPWAGLYGFTEAFF	TGTGCCACCCCCTGGGCAGGTCTTTATGGATTTACTGAAGCTTTCTTT
NA	TRBV11-3	TRBJ2-7	NA	CASSLATGAEQYF	TGTGCCAGCAGCTTAGCGACAGGTGCGGAGCAGTACTTC
NA	TRBV3-1/TRBV3-2	TRBJ1-3	NA	CASSPTLLSGNTIYF	TGTGCCAGCAGCCCAACTCTCCTCTCTGGAAACACCATATATTTT
TRBD1	TRBV27	TRBJ1-1	NA	CASSRDRGLGTEAFF	TGTGCCAGCAGTCGCGACAGGGGGCTGGGTACTGAAGCTTTCTTT
NA	TRBV5-6	TRBJ2-3	NA	CASSFSGSFTDTQYF	TGTGCCAGCAGCTTCTCGGGGTCCTTCACAGATACGCAGTATTTT
NA	TRBV11-3	TRBJ2-3	NA	CASSLSTGATDTQYF	TGTGCCAGCAGCTTGTCGACGGGAGCTACAGATACGCAGTATTTT
TRBD1	TRBV5-1	TRBJ2-7	NA	CASSPVMMGQGVGEQYF	TGCGCCAGCAGCCCCGTTATGATGGGACAGGGGGTGGGCGAGCAGTACTTC
TRBD2	TRBV5-1	TRBJ2-5	NA	CASSLDPAGGLETQYF	TGCGCCAGCAGCTTGGACCCAGCGGGAGGGCTAGAGACCCAGTACTTC
NA	TRBV5-6	TRBJ2-7	NA	CASSSLIDDEQYF	TGTGCCAGCAGCTCGCTAATTGATGACGAGCAGTACTTC
NA	TRBV30	TRBJ1-1	few	CAWSVQRGWTEAFF	TGTGCCTGGAGTGTACAAAGGGGCTGGACTGAAGCTTTCTTT
TRBD1	TRBV12-5	TRBJ1-4	NA	CASGLTGTGDKLFF	TGTGCTAGTGGCTTAACTGGGACAGGGGATAAACTGTTTTTT
TRBD1	TRBV19	TRBJ1-3	once	CASSIKSTGTGNTIYF	TGTGCCAGTAGTATAAAATCGACAGGGACTGGAAACACCATATATTTT
NA	TRBV5-1	TRBJ2-2	once	CASSFGGARDTGELFF	TGCGCCAGCAGCTTTGGGGGGGCGCGGGACACCGGGGAGCTGTTTTTT
NA	TRBV5-4	TRBJ1-2	once	CASSLDRNYGYTF	TGTGCCAGCAGCTTGGACAGAAACTATGGCTACACCTTC
NA	TRBV4-3	TRBJ1-2	NA	CASSQDWAVSNYGYTF	TGCGCCAGCAGCCAAGATTGGGCAGTATCTAACTATGGCTACACCTTC
NA	TRBV5-4	TRBJ1-2	NA	CASSPFGLDYGYTF	TGTGCCAGCAGCCCCTTCGGGTTGGACTATGGCTACACCTTC
NA	TRBV19	TRBJ1-5	NA	CATNDRYQPQHF	TGTGCCACGAATGACAGATATCAGCCCCAGCATTTT
NA	TRBV19	TRBJ1-5	NA	CASSIAAWTGGNQPQHF	TGTGCCAGTAGTATTGCGGCCTGGACTGGCGGCAATCAGCCCCAGCATTTT
NA	TRBV19	TRBJ1-2	NA	CASSIRGGGYGYTF	TGTGCCAGTAGTATAAGGGGGGGCGGCTATGGCTACACCTTC
NA	TRBV7-6	TRBJ2-1	once	CASSTRTLQKDNKDNEQFF	TGTGCCAGCAGCACTCGGACACTTCAAAAGGACAATAAGGACAATGAGCAGTTCTTC
NA	TRBV6-4	TRBJ2-1	NA	CASSDSRRGYNEQFF	TGTGCCAGCAGTGACTCCCGCAGGGGCTACAATGAGCAGTTCTTC
NA	TRBV30	TRBJ1-4	NA	CAWNAGWLGEKLFF	TGTGCCTGGAACGCAGGGTGGCTCGGTGAAAAACTGTTTTTT
TRBD1	TRBV9	TRBJ2-5	few	CASSSAPTGGQETQYF	TGTGCCAGCAGCTCCGCCCCAACAGGGGGCCAAGAGACCCAGTACTTC
NA	TRBV24-1	TRBJ2-3	NA	CATSDPDRFTDTQYF	TGTGCCACCAGTGACCCTGACAGGTTTACAGATACGCAGTATTTT
TRBD2	TRBV19	TRBJ2-5	NA	CASSMGASGQETQYF	TGTGCCAGTAGTATGGGTGCTAGCGGTCAAGAGACCCAGTACTTC